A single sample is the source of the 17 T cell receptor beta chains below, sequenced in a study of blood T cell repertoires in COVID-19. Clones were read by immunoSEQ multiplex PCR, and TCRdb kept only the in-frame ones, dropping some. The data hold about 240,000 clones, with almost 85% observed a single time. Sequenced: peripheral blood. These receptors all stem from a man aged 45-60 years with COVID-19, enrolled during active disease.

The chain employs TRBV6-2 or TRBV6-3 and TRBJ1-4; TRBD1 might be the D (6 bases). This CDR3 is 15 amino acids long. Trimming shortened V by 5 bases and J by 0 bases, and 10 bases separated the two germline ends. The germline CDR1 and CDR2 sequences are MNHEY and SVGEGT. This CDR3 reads CASSPGTPTNEKLFF. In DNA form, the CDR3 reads TGTGCCAGCAGTCCCGGGACACCAACTAATGAAAAACTGTTTTTT.

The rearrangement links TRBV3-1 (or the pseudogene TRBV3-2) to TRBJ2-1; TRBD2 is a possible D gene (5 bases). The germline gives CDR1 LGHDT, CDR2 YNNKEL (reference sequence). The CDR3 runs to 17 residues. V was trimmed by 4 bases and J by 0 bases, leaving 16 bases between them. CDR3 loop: CASSPQRGSSSYNEQFF. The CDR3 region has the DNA TGTGCCAGCAGCCCCCAGAGAGGGTCGAGCTCCTACAATGAGCAGTTCTTC.

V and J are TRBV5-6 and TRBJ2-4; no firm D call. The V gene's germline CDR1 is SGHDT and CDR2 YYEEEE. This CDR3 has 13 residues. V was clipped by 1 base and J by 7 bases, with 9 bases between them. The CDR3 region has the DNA TGTGCCAGCAGCTTGAGCAAACGGAACATTCAGTACTTC. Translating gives CASSLSKRNIQYF.

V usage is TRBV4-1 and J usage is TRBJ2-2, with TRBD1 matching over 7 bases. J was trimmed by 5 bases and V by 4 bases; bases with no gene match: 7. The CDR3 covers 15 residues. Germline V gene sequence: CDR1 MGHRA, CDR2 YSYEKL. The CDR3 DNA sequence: TGCGCCAGCAGCCCGGACAGGATTGTAACCGGGGAGCTGTTTTTT. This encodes CASSPDRIVTGELFF.

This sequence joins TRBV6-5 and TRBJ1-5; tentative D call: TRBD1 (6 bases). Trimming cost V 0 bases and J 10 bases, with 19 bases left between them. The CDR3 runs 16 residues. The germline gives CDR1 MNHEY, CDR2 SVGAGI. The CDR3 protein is CASSYSSGSTGLPQHF. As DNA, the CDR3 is TGTGCCAGCAGTTACTCCTCAGGATCCACAGGGCTACCCCAGCATTTT.

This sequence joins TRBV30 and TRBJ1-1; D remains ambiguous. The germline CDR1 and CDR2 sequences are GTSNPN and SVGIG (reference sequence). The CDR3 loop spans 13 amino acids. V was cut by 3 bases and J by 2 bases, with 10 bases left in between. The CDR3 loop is CAWSREVNTEAFF. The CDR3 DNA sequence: TGTGCCTGGAGCCGGGAGGTTAACACTGAAGCTTTCTTT. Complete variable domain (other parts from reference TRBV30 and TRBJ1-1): SQTIHQWPATLVQPVGSPLSLECTVEGTSNPNLYWYRQAAGRGLQLLFYSVGIGQISSEVPQNLSASRPQDRQFILSSKKLLLSDSGFYLCAWSREVNTEAFFGQGTRLTVV.

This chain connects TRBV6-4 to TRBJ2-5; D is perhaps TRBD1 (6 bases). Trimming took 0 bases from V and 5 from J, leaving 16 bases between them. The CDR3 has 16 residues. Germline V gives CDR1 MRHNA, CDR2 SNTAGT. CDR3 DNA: TGTGCCAGCAGTGACTCAGCGGTACAGGGTGGGGAGACCCAGTACTTC. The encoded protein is CASSDSAVQGGETQYF.

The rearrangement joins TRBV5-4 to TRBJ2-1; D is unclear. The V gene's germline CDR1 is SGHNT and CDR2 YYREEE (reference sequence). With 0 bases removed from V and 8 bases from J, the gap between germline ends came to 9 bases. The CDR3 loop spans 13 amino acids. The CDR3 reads CASSLVPGYEQFF. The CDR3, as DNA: TGTGCCAGCAGCTTGGTTCCTGGCTATGAGCAGTTCTTC. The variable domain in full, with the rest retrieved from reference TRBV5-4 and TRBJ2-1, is ETGVTQSPTHLIKTRGQQVTLRCSSQSGHNTVSWYQQALGQGPQFIFQYYREEENGRGNFPPRFSGLQFPNYSSELNVNALELDDSALYLCASSLVPGYEQFFGPGTRLTVL.

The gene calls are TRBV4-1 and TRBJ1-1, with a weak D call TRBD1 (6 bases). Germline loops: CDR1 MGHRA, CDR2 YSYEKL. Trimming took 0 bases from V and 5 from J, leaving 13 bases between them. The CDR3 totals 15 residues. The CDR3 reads CASSQDEQGGTEAFF. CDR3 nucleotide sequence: TGCGCCAGCAGCCAAGATGAACAGGGAGGGACTGAAGCTTTCTTT.

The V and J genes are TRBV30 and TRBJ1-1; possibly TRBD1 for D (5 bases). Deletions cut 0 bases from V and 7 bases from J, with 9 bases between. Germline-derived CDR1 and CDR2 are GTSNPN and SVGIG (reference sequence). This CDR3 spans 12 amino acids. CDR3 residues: CAWSVRGFEAFF. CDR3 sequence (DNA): TGTGCCTGGAGTGTACGGGGGTTTGAAGCTTTCTTT.

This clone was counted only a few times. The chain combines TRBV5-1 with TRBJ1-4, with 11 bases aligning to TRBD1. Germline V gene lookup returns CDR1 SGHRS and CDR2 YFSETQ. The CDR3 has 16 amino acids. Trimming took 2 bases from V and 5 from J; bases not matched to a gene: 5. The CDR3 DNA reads TGCGCCAGCAGCTTACGCGGACAGGGGGCCAATGAAAAACTGTTTTTT. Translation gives CASSLRGQGANEKLFF.

CDR3: CASSQDNLGNTIYF. The CDR3 DNA follows: TGTGCCAGCAGCCAAGATAACCTAGGAAACACCATATATTTT. The chain has TRBV4-2 and TRBJ1-3; D unclear. The CDR3 covers 14 residues. The ends were cut back, 0 bases at V and 4 bases at J, with 7 bases in the middle. CDR1 LGHNA and CDR2 YNFKEQ come from the germline V gene.

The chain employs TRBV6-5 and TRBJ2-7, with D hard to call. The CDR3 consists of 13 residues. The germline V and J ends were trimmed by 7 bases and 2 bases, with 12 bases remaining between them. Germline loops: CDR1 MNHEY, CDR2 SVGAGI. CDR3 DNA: TGTGCCAGCACCCCTTATCCAGCCTACGAGCAGTACTTC. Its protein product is CASTPYPAYEQYF.

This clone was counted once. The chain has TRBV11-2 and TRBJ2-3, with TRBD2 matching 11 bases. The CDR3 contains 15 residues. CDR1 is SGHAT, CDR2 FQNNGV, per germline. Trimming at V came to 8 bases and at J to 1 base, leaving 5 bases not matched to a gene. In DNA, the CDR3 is TGTGCCAGCGGAATACTAGCGGGGGGCACAGATACGCAGTATTTT. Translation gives CASGILAGGTDTQYF.

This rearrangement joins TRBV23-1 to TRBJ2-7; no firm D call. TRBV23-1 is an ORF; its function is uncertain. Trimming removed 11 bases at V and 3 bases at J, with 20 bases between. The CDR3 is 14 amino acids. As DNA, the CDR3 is TGCGCCGCTCCCGTGGGCGTAACCCACTACGAGCAGTACTTC. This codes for CAAPVGVTHYEQYF.

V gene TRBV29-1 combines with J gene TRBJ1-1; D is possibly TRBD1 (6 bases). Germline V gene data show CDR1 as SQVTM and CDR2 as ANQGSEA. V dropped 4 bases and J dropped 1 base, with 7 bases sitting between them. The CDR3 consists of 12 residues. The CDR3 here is CSVARGNTEAFF. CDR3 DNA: TGCAGCGTTGCCAGGGGGAACACTGAAGCTTTCTTT.

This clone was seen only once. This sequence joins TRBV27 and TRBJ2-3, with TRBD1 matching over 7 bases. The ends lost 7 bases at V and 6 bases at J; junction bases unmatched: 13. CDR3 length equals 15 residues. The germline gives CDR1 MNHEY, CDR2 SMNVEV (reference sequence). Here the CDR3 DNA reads TGTGCCAGCACCCCCCGTAGGGGGCTCGGGGATACGCAGTATTTT. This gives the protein CASTPRRGLGDTQYF.